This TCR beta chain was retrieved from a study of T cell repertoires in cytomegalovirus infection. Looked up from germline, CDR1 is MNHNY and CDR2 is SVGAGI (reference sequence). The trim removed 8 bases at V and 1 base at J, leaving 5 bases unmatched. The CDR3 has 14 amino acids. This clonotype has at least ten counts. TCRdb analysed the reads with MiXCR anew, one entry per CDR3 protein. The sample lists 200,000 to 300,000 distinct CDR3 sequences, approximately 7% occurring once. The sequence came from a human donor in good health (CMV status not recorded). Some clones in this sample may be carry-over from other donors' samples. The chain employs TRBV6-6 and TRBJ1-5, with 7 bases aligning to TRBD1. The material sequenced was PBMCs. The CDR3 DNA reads TGTGCCAGCTGCAGGGGGGACAGCAATCAGCCCCAGCATTTT. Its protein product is CASCRGDSNQPQHF.